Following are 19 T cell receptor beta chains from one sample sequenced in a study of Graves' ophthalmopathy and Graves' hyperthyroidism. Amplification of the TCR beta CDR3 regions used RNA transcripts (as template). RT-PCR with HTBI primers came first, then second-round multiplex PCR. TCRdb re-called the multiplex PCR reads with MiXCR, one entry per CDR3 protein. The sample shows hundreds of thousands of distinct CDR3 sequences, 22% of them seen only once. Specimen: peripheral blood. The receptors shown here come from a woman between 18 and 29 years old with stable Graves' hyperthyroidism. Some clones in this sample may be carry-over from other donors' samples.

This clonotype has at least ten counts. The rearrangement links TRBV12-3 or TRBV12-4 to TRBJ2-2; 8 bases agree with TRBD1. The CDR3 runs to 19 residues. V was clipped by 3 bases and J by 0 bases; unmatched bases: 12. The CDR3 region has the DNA TGTGCCAGCAGTTTCTCCCGCAGGGGGCGCGGCTCGAACACCGGGGAGCTGTTTTTT. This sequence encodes CASSFSRRGRGSNTGELFF.

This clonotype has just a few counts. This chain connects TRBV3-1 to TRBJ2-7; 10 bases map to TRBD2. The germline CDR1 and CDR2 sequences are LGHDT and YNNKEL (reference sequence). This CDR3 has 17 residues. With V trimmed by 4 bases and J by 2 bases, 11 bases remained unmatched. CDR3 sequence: CASSPSIAGGAPYEQYF. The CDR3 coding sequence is TGTGCCAGCAGCCCTAGCATAGCGGGAGGCGCACCCTACGAGCAGTACTTC.

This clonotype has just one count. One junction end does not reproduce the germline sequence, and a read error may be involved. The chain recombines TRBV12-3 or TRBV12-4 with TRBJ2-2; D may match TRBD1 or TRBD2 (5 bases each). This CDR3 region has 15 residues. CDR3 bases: TGTGCCAGCAGCCAGACAGAGTCGAACACCGGGGAGCTGTCTTTT. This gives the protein CASSQTESNTGELSF.

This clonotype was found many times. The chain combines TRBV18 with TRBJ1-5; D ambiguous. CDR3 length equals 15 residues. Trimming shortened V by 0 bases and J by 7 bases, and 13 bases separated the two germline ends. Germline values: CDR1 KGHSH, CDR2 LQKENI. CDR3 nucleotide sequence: TGTGCCAGCTCACCACCTGCTGGGGTTGGGCAGCCCCAGCATTTT. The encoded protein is CASSPPAGVGQPQHF. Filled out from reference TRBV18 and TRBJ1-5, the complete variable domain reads NAGVMQNPRHLVRRRGQEARLRCSPMKGHSHVYWYRQLPEEGLKFMVYLQKENIIDESGMPKERFSAEFPKEGPSILRIQQVVRGDSAAYFCASSPPAGVGQPQHFGDGTRLSIL.

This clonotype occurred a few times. The CDR3, as DNA: TGTGCCACCAGGGTGGCTAACTATGGCTACACCTTC. This gives the protein CATRVANYGYTF. This chain joins TRBV6-1 and TRBJ1-2, with a tentative D call TRBD1 (5 bases). Trimming left V 10 bases short and J 0 bases short, with 9 bases between. The germline gives CDR1 MNHNS, CDR2 SASEGT. The CDR3 has 12 amino acids.

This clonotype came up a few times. The CDR3 coding sequence is TGTGCCAGCAGTATTACGGGGGTGGGCTCCTACGAGCAGTACTTC. Translating gives CASSITGVGSYEQYF. V gene TRBV6-1 combines with J gene TRBJ2-7; D is perhaps TRBD2 (6 bases). Germline CDR1 is MNHNS and CDR2 is SASEGT. The CDR3 covers 15 residues. Trimming pared 5 bases from V and 0 bases from J, leaving 14 bases between.

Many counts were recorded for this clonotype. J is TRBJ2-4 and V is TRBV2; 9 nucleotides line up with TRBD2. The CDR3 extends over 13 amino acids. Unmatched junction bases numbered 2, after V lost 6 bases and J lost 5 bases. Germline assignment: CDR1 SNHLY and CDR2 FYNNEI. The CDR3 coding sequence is TGTGCCAGCAGGGGACTAGCAGAAAACATTCAGTACTTC. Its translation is CASRGLAENIQYF.

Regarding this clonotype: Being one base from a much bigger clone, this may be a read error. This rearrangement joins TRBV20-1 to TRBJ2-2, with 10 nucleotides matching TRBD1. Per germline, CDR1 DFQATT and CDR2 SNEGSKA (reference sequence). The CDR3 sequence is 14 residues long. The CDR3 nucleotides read TGCAGTGCGAAAGAGGGACAGGGGACCGGGGAGCTGTGTTTT. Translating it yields CSAKEGQGTGELCF.

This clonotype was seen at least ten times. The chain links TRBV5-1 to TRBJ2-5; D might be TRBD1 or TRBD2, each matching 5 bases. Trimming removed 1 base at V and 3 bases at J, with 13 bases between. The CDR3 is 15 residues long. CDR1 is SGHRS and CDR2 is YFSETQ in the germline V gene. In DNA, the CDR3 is TGCGCCAGCAGCTTGACTCCGGGACGAGAAGAGACCCAGTACTTC. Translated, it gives CASSLTPGREETQYF.

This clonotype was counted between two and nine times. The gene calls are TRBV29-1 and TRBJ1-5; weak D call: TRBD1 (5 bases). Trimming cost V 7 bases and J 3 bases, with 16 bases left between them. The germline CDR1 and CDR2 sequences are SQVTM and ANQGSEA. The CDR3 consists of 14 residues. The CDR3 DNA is TGCAGCGCCCAGCCCGGGGGGACCAATCAGCCCCAGCATTTT. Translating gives CSAQPGGTNQPQHF.

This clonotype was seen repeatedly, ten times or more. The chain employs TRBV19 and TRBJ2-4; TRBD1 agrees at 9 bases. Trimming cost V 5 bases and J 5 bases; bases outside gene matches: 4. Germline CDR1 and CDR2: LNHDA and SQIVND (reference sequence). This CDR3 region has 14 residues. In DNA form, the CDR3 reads TGTGCCAGTAGTTACCGGGACAGGGAAAACATTCAGTACTTC. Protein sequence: CASSYRDRENIQYF.

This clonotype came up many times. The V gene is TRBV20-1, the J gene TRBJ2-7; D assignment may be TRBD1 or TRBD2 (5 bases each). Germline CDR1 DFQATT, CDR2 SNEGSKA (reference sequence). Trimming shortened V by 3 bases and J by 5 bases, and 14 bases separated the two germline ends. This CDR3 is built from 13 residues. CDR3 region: CSASEGWVHEQYF. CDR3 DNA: TGCAGTGCTAGCGAGGGGTGGGTCCACGAGCAGTACTTC.

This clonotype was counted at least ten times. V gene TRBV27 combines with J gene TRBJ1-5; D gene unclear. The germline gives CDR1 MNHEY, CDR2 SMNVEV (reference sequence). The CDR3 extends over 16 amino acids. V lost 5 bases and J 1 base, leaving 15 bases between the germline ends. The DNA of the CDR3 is TGTGCCAGCAGTCCTCTATTTCCAGGCAGCAATCAGCCCCAGCATTTT. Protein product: CASSPLFPGSNQPQHF.

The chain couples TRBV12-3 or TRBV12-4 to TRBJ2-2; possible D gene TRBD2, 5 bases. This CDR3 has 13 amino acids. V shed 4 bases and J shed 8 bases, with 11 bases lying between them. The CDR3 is CASSSLREGELFF. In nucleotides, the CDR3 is TGTGCCAGCAGTTCTTTGAGGGAAGGGGAGCTGTTTTTT.

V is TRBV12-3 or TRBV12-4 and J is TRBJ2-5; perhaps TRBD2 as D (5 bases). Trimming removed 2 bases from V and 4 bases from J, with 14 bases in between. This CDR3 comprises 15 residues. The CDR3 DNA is TGTGCCAGCAGTTTACGGGCTAGGAGGATAGAGACCCAGTACTTC. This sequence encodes CASSLRARRIETQYF.

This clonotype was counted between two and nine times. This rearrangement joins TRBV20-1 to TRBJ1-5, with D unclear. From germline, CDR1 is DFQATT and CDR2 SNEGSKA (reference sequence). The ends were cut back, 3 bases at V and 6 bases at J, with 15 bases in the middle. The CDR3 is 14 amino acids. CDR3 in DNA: TGCAGTGCTAGTAGGAGGGAGGGCCGTCAGCCCCAGCATTTT. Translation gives CSASRREGRQPQHF.

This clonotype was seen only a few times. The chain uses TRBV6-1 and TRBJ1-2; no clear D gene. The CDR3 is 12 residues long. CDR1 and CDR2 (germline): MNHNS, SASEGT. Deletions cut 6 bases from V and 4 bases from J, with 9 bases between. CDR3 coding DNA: TGTGCCAGCAGAGACACCCCCTATGGCTACACCTTC. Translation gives CASRDTPYGYTF.

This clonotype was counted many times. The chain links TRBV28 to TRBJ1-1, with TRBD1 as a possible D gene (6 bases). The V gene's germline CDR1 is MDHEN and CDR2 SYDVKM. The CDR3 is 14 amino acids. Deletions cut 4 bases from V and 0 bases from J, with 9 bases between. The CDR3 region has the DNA TGTGCCAGCAGTTCGGGGGCCCTGAACACTGAAGCTTTCTTT. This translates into CASSSGALNTEAFF.

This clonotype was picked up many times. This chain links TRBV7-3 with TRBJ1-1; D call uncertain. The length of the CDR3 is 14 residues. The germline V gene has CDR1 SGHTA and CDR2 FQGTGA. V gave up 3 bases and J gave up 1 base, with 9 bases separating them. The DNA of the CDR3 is TGTGCCAGCAGCTTCGAGGGAAGGAACACTGAAGCTTTCTTT. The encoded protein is CASSFEGRNTEAFF. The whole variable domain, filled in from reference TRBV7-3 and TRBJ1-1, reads GAGVSQTPSNKVTEKGKYVELRCDPISGHTALYWYRQSLGQGPEFLIYFQGTGAADDSGLPNDRFFAVRPEGSVSTLKIQRTERGDSAVYLCASSFEGRNTEAFFGQGTRLTVV.